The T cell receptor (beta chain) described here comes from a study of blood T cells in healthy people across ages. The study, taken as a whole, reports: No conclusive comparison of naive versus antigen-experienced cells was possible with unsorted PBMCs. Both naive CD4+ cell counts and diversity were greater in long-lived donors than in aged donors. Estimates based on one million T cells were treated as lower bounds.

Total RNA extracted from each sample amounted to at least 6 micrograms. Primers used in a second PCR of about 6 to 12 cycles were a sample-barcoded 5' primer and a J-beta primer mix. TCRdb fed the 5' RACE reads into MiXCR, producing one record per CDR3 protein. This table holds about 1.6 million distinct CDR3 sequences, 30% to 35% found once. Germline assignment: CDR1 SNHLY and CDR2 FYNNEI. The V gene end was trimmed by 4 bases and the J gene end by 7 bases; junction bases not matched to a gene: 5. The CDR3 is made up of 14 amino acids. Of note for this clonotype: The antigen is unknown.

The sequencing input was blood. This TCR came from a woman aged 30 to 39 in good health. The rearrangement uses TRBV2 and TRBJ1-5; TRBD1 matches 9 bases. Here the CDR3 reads CASSGDRALQPQHF. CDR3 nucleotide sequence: TGTGCCAGCAGTGGGGACAGGGCATTGCAGCCCCAGCATTTT.